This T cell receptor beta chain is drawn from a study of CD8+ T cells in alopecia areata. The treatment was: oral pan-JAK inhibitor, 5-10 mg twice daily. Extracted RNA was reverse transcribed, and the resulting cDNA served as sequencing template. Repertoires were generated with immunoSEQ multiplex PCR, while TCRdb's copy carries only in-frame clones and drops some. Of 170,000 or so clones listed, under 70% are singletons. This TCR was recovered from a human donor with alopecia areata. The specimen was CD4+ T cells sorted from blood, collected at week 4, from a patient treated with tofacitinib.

This chain's CDR3 is CASSGGSGMRGYTF. CDR3 nucleotides: TGTGCCAGCAGCGGAGGCTCAGGGATGAGGGGCTACACCTTC. V is TRBV7-2 and J is TRBJ1-2; D possibly corresponds to TRBD1 (5 bases). Trimming removed 5 bases from V and 8 bases from J, with 18 bases in between. Germline lookup yields CDR1 SGHTA and CDR2 FQGNSA. The length of the CDR3 is 14 residues.